The clone carrying this T cell receptor (beta chain) turned up a few times. Its cognate antigen is unknown. Other DNA sequences in this specimen translate into the identical CDR3. The sample comes from a study of cytomegalovirus exposure and HLA in healthy donors. General study findings and limits: Productive rates of about 87% or about 30% were seen for most TCR beta V segments in an earlier analysis. Specificity of three CMV-associated chains for CMV antigens was verified in vitro. Follow-up analysis later connected one missense variant in DCLRE1C with trimming of TCR beta V- and J-genes.

Each donor's status was that of a healthy bone marrow donor. 13 Jbeta primers and 60 Vbeta primers were used for the PCR. Clones were read by immunoSEQ multiplex PCR, and TCRdb kept only the in-frame ones, dropping some. The sample shows under 150,000 clones, roughly 72% of them seen only once. The germline V gene has CDR1 SGHRS and CDR2 YFSETQ. The CDR3 totals 13 residues. Trimming removed 1 base from V and 4 bases from J; junction bases left unmatched: 1. The TCR was taken from a woman aged 40 to 49 in good health and CMV-seropositive. Sequencing was performed on PBMCs. The rearrangement uses TRBV5-1 and TRBJ2-5, with 7 nucleotides matching TRBD1. CDR3 amino acids: CASSLNRGETQYF. The CDR3 DNA follows: TGCGCCAGCAGCTTGAACAGGGGAGAGACCCAGTACTTC.